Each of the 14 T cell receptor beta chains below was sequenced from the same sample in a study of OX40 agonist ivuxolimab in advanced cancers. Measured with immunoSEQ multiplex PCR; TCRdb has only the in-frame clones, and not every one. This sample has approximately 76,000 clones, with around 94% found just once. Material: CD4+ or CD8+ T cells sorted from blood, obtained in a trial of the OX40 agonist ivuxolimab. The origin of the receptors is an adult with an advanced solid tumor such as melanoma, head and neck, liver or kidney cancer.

In nucleotides, the CDR3 is TGTGCCAGCAGCTTAGGAATCGGGGATCAGCCCCAGCATTTT. Protein sequence: CASSLGIGDQPQHF. The chain recombines TRBV7-9 with TRBJ1-5; no definite D call. V was pared by 1 base and J by 5 bases, with 9 bases between. Germline V gene lookup returns CDR1 SEHNR and CDR2 FQNEAQ (reference sequence). The length of the CDR3 is 14 residues.

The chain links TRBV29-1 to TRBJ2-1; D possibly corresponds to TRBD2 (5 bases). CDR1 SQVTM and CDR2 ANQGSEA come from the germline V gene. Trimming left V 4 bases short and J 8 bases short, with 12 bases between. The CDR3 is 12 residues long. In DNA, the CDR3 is TGCAGCGTTGCTCGGGGTGGTTATGAGCAGTTCTTC. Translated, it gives CSVARGGYEQFF.

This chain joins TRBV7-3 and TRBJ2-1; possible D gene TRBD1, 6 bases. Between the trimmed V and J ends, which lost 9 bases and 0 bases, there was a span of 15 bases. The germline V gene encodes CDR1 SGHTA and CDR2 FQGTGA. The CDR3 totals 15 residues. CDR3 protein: CASPRGCSSYNEQFF. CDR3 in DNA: TGTGCCAGTCCTAGGGGGTGCAGCTCCTACAATGAGCAGTTCTTC.

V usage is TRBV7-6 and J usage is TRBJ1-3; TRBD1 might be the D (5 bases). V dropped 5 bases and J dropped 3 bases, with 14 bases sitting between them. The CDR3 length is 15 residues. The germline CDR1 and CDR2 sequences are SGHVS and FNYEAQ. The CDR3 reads CASSPRGGGGNTIYF. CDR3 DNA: TGTGCCAGCAGCCCCCGCGGGGGGGGTGGAAACACCATATATTTT.

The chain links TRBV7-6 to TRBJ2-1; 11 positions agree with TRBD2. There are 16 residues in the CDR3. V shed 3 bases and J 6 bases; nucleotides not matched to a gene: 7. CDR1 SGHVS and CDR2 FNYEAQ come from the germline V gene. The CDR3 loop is CASSFGSGRGRNEQFF. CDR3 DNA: TGTGCCAGCAGCTTCGGTAGCGGGAGGGGTCGCAATGAGCAGTTCTTC.

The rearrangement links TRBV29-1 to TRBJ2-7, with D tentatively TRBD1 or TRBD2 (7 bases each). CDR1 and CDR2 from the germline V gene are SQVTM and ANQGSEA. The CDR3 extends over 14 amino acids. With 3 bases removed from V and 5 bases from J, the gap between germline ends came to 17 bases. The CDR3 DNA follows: TGCAGCGTTGACCGGACAGGACTAGGGGACGAGCAGTACTTC. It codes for CSVDRTGLGDEQYF.

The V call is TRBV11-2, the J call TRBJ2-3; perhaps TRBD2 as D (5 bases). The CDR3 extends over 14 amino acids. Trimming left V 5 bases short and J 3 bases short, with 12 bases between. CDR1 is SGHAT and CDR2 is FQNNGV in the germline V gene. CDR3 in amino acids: CASSPGYSTDTQYF. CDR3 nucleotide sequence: TGTGCCAGCAGCCCGGGGTACTCGACAGATACGCAGTATTTT.

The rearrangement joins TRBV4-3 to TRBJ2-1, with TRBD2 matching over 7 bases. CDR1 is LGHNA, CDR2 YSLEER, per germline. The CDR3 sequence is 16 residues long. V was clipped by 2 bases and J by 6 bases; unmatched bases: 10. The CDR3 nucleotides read TGCGCCAGCAGCCAATCGACGGGGAGGGTGGCCAATGAGCAGTTCTTC. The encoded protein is CASSQSTGRVANEQFF.

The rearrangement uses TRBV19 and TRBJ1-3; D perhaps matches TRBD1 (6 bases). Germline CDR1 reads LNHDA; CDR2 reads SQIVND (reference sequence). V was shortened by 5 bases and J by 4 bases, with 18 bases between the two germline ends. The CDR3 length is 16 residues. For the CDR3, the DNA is TGTGCCAGTAGTGACTGGGACACGTCCGAAGGAAACACCATATATTTT. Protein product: CASSDWDTSEGNTIYF. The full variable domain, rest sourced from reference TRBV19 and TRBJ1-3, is DGGITQSPKYLFRKEGQNVTLSCEQNLNHDAMYWYRQDPGQGLRLIYYSQIVNDFQKGDIAEGYSVSREKKESFPLTVTSAQKNPTAFYLCASSDWDTSEGNTIYFGEGSWLTVV.

CDR3 nucleotides: TGTGCCAGCAGTTACTTAGGGGTCAGCGGGGAGCTGTTTTTT. This translates into CASSYLGVSGELFF. The chain couples TRBV6-5 to TRBJ2-2, with TRBD1 as a possible D gene (5 bases). V gave up 1 base and J gave up 7 bases, with 10 bases separating them. This CDR3 region has 14 residues. Germline values: CDR1 MNHEY, CDR2 SVGAGI.

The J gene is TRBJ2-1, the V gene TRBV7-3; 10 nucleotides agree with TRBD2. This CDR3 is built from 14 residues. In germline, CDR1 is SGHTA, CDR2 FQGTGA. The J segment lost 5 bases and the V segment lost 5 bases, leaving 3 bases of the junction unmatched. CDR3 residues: CASSLGLADNEQFF. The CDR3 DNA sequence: TGTGCCAGCAGCCTCGGACTAGCGGACAATGAGCAGTTCTTC.

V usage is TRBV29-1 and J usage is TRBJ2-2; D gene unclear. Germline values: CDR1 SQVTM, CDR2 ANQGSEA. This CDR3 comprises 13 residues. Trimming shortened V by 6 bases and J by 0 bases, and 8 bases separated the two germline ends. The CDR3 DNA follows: TGCAGCGTGATGGAAGCGAACACCGGGGAGCTGTTTTTT. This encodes CSVMEANTGELFF.

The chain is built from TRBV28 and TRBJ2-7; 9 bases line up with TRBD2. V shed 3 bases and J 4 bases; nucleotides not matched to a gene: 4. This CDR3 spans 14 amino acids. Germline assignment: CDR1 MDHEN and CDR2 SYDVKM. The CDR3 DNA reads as TGTGCCAGCAGTTTTGCGGGAGGGGGGTACGAGCAGTACTTC. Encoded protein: CASSFAGGGYEQYF.

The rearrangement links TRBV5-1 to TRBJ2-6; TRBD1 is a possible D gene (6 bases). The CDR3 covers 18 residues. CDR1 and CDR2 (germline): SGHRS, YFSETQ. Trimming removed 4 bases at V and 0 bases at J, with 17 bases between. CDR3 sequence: CASSTRDIKISGANVLTF. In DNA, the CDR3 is TGCGCCAGCAGCACCCGGGACATCAAAATCTCTGGGGCCAACGTCCTGACTTTC. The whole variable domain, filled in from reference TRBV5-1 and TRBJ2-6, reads KAGVTQTPRYLIKTRGQQVTLSCSPISGHRSVSWYQQTPGQGLQFLFEYFSETQRNKGNFPGRFSGRQFSNSRSEMNVSTLELGDSALYLCASSTRDIKISGANVLTFGAGSRLTVL.